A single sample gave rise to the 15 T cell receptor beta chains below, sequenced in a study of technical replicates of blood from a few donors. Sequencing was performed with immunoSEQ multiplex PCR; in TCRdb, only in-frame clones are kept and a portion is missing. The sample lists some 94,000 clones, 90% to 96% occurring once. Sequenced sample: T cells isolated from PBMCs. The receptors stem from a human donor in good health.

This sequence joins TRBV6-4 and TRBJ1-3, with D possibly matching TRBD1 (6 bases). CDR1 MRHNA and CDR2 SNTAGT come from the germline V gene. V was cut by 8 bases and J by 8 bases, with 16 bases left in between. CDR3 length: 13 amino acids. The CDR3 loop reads CASSLGQFDTIYF. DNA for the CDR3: TGTGCCAGCTCATTAGGACAGTTCGACACCATATATTTT.

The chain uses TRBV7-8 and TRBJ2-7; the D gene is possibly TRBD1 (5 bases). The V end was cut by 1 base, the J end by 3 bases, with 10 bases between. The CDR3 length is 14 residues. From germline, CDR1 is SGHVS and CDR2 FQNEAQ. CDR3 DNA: TGTGCCAGCAGCTTAGGCAGGGTCGGCTACGAGCAGTACTTC. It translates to CASSLGRVGYEQYF. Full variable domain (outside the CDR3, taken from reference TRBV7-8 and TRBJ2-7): GAGVSQSPRYKVAKRGQDVALRCDPISGHVSLFWYQQALGQGPEFLTYFQNEAQLDKSGLPSDRFFAERPEGSVSTLKIQRTQQEDSAVYLCASSLGRVGYEQYFGPGTRLTVT.

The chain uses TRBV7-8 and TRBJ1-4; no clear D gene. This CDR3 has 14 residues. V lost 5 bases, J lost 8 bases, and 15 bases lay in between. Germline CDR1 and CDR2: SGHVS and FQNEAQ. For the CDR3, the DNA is TGTGCCAGCAGCCTATCCCACTTGGGCGAAAAACTGTTTTTT. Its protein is CASSLSHLGEKLFF. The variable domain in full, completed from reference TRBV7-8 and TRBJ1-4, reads GAGVSQSPRYKVAKRGQDVALRCDPISGHVSLFWYQQALGQGPEFLTYFQNEAQLDKSGLPSDRFFAERPEGSVSTLKIQRTQQEDSAVYLCASSLSHLGEKLFFGSGTQLSVL.

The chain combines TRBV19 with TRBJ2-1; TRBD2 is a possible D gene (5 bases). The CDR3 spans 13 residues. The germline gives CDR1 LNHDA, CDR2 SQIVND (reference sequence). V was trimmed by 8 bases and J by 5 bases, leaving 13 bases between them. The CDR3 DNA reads TGTGCCAGTGGCGGACGGAGGCACAATGAGCAGTTCTTC. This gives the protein CASGGRRHNEQFF.

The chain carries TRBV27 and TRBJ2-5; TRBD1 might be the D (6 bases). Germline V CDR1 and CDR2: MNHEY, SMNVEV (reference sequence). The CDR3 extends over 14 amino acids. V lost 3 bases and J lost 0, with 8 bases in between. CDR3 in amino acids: CASSFQGNQETQYF. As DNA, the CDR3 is TGTGCCAGCAGTTTCCAGGGGAACCAAGAGACCCAGTACTTC.

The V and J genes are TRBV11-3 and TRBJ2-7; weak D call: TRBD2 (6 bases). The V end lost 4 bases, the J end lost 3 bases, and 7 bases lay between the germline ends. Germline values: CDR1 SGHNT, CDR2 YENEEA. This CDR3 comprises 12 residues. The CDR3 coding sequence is TGTGCCAGCAGCTCGACTAGCTACGAGCAGTACTTC. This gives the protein CASSSTSYEQYF.

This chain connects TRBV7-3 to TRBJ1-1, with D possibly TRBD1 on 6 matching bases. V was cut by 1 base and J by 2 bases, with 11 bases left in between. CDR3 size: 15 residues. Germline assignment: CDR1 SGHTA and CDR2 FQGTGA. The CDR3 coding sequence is TGTGCCAGCAGCTTAAGGTACAGGGACAACACTGAAGCTTTCTTT. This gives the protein CASSLRYRDNTEAFF.

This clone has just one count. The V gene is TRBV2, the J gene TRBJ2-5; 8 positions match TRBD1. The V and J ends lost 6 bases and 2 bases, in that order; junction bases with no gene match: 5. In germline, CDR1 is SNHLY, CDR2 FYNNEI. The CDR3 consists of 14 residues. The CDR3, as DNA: TGTGCCAGCAGGGCAAGGACAGGGCAAGAGACCCAGTACTTC. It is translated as CASRARTGQETQYF.

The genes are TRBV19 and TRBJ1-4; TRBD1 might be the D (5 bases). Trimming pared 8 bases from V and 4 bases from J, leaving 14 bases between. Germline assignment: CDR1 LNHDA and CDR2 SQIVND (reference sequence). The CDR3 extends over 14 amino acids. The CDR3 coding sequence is TGTGCCAGTGCGACAGCGGGGCTTAATGAAAAACTGTTTTTT. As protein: CASATAGLNEKLFF. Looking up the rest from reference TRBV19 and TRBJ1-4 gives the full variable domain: DGGITQSPKYLFRKEGQNVTLSCEQNLNHDAMYWYRQDPGQGLRLIYYSQIVNDFQKGDIAEGYSVSREKKESFPLTVTSAQKNPTAFYLCASATAGLNEKLFFGSGTQLSVL.

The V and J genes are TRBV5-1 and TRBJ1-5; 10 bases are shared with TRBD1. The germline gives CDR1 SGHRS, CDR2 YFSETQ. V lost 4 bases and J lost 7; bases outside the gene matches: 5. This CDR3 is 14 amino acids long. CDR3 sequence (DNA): TGCGCCAGCAGCCTCGGACAGGGGGAACAGCCCCAGCATTTT. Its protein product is CASSLGQGEQPQHF.

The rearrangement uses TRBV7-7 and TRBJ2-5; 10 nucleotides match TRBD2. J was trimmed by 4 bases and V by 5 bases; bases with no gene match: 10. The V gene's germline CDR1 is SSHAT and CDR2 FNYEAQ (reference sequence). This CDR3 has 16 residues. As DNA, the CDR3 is TGTGCCAGCAGCCGAGCCCCTAGCGGGAGTAGAGAGACCCAGTACTTC. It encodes CASSRAPSGSRETQYF.

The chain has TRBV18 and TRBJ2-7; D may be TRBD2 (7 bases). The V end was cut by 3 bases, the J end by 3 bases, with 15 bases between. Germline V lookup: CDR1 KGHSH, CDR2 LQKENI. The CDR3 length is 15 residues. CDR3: CASSPQGGGSYEQYF. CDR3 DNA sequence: TGTGCCAGCTCACCGCAGGGAGGGGGTAGCTACGAGCAGTACTTC.

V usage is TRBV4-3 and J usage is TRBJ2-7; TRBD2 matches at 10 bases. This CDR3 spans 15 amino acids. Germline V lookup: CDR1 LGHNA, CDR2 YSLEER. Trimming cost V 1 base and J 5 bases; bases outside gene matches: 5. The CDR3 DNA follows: TGCGCCAGCAGCCAAGGGGGACTAGCGTACCACGAGCAGTACTTC. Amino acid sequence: CASSQGGLAYHEQYF.

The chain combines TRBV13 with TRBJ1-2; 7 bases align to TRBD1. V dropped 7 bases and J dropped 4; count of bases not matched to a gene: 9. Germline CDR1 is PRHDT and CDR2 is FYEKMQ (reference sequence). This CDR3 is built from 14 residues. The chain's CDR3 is CASTEGGSVYGYTF. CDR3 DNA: TGTGCCAGCACGGAAGGGGGCAGCGTCTATGGCTACACCTTC.

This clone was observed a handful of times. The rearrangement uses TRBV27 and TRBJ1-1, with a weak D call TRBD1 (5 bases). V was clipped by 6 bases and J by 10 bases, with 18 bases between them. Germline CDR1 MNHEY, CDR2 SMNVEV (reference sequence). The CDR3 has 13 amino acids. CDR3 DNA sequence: TGTGCCAGCAGGGGACTGTCCCATGATAGAGCTTTCTTT. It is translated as CASRGLSHDRAFF.